Listed below are T cell receptor beta chains from one sample, sequenced in a study of early T cells in non-severe SARS-CoV-2 infection. Each CDR3 protein gets one entry after TCRdb re-called the 5' RACE reads with MiXCR. The table includes more than 50,000 distinct CDR3 sequences, under 15% detected once. The input for sequencing was whole blood, taken at baseline. Every receptor here comes from an adult who was a healthcare worker with PCR-confirmed SARS-CoV-2 infection or an uninfected control (not recorded which). Each CDR3 is given with its conserved first and last residue. A D gene is named only where the DNA matches it firmly. Only part of the rows carry a size: once, few, many, or a class if the clone is expanded.

J,V,size,D,DNA,CDR3
TRBJ2-7,TRBV28,-,TRBD1,TGTGCCAGCAGTACCAGTGTCCATGACAGGGCAGTATCCTACGAGCAGTACTTC,CASSTSVHDRAVSYEQYF
TRBJ2-1,TRBV12-3/TRBV12-4,-,-,TGTGCCAGCCTTGGGGGCAATGAGCAGTTCTTC,CASLGGNEQFF
TRBJ2-7,TRBV6-2/TRBV6-3,few,-,TGTGCCAGCAGTTACTCGGGCATCTCCTACGAGCAGTACTTC,CASSYSGISYEQYF
TRBJ2-5,TRBV6-2/TRBV6-3,few,TRBD2,TGTGCCAGCAGCCTGGGAGGGCCGGGGGGCCAAGAGACCCAGTACTTC,CASSLGGPGGQETQYF
TRBJ2-7,TRBV7-2,many,TRBD1,TGTGCCAGCAGCTTCGGACAGGGGCCCTACGAGCAGTACTTC,CASSFGQGPYEQYF
TRBJ2-3,TRBV20-1,many,-,TGCAGTGCTGGAAACAGGGGCACAGATACGCAGTATTTT,CSAGNRGTDTQYF
TRBJ1-1,TRBV7-6,many,-,TGTGCCAGCAGCTTGGAGTCCCAGACTGAAGCTTTCTTT,CASSLESQTEAFF
TRBJ2-2,TRBV7-6,-,TRBD1,TGTGCCAGCAGGGACAGGGGCACCGGGGAGCTGTTTTTT,CASRDRGTGELFF
TRBJ2-5,TRBV12-3/TRBV12-4,many,-,TGTGCCAGCAGTCTACATGGTGGGGGAGAGACCCAGTACTTC,CASSLHGGGETQYF
TRBJ1-5,TRBV6-5,-,-,TGTGCCAGCAGTTACACCGGGCAAAGCAATCAGCCCCAGCATTTT,CASSYTGQSNQPQHF
TRBJ1-1,TRBV7-8,-,TRBD1,TGTGCCAGCAGCTTATTACAGGGGTTGAACACTGAAGCTTTCTTT,CASSLLQGLNTEAFF
TRBJ2-7,TRBV7-9,few,-,TGTGCCAGCAGCTTAGCTTCCGACGCAGGAGACGAGCAGTACTTC,CASSLASDAGDEQYF
TRBJ1-3,TRBV5-5,-,-,TGTGCCAGCAGCATGGACGTCCAGAGTGGAAACACCATATATTTT,CASSMDVQSGNTIYF
TRBJ1-4,TRBV30,-,-,TGTGCCTGGTCCGGGTTCCCTACGGGTGAAAAACTGTTTTTT,CAWSGFPTGEKLFF
TRBJ2-7,TRBV7-9,-,TRBD2,TGTGCCAGCAGCTCGAAGACTAGCGAACAGCAGTACTTC,CASSSKTSEQQYF
TRBJ2-2,TRBV11-2,-,-,TGTGCCAGCAGCTTATCGGGACGGCCGGGCGGGGAGCTGTTTTTT,CASSLSGRPGGELFF
TRBJ2-2,TRBV7-9,many,-,TGTGCCAGCACCCCCCTAGGCGGGGAGCTGTTTTTT,CASTPLGGELFF
TRBJ2-4,TRBV11-2,many,-,TGTGCCAGCAGCTCAAATATTCTTCAGTACTTC,CASSSNILQYF
TRBJ1-2,TRBV6-6,many,-,TGTGCCAGCAGTTACTCGAACGGGGGTGGCTATGGCTACACCTTC,CASSYSNGGGYGYTF
TRBJ1-2,TRBV2,many,TRBD1,TGTGCCAGCAGTGAAGGCGTGACAGGGGGCTTTGGCTACACCTTC,CASSEGVTGGFGYTF